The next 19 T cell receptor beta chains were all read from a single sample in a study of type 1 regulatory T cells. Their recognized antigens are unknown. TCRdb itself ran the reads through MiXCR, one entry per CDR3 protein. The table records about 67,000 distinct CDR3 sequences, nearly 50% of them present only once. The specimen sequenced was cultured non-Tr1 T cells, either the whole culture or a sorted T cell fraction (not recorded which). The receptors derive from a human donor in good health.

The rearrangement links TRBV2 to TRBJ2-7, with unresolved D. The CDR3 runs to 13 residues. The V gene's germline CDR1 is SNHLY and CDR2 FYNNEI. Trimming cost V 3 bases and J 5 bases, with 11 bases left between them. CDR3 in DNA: TGTGCCAGCAGTGAGTTAGGGATTCACGAGCAGTACTTC. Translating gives CASSELGIHEQYF.

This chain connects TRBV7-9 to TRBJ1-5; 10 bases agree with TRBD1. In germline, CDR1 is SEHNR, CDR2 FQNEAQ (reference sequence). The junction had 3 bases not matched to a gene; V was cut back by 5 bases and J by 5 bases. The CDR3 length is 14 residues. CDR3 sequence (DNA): TGTGCCAGCAGCCGGGACAGGGGTTATCAGCCCCAGCATTTT. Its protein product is CASSRDRGYQPQHF.

CDR3 nucleotide sequence: TGTGCCTGGACCCAGAGGGGGGTTGGGGTCCAGCCCCAGCATTTT. Protein sequence: CAWTQRGVGVQPQHF. The V and J genes are TRBV30 and TRBJ1-5; D might be TRBD1 (6 bases). CDR3 length: 15 amino acids. CDR1 and CDR2 (germline): GTSNPN, SVGIG (reference sequence). Trimming pared 4 bases from V and 7 bases from J, leaving 20 bases between.

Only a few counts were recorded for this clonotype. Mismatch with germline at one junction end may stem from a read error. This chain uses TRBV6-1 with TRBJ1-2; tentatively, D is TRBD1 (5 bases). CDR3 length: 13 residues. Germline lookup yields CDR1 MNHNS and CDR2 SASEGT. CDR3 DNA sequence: TGTGCCAGTAGTGAGCGACAGCTCTATGGCTACACCTTC. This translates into CASSERQLYGYTF.

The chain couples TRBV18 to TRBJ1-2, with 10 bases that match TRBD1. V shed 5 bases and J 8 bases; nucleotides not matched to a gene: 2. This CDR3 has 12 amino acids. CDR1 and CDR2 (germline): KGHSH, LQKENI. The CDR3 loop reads CASSGTGAGYTF. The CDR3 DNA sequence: TGTGCCAGCTCAGGGACAGGGGCCGGCTACACCTTC. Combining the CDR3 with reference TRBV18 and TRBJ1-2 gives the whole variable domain NAGVMQNPRHLVRRRGQEARLRCSPMKGHSHVYWYRQLPEEGLKFMVYLQKENIIDESGMPKERFSAEFPKEGPSILRIQQVVRGDSAAYFCASSGTGAGYTFGSGTRLTVV.

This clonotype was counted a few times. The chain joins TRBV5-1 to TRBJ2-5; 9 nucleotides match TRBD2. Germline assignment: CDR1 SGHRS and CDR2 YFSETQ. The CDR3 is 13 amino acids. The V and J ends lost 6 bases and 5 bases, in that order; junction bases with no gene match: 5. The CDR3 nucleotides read TGCGCCAGCAAGGGTCTAGCGGGGGAGACCCAGTACTTC. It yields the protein CASKGLAGETQYF.

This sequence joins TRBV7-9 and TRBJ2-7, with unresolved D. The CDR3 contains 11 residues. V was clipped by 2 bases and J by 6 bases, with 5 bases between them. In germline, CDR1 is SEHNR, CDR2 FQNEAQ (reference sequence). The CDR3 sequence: CASSLSVEQYF. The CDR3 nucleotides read TGTGCCAGCAGCTTATCGGTCGAGCAGTACTTC.

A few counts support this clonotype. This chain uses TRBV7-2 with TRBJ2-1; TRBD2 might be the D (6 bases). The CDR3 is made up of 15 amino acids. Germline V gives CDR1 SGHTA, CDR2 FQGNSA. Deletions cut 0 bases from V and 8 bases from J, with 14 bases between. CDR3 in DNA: TGTGCCAGCAGCTTAGCTGGGGCCCTAGCGTATGAGCAGTTCTTC. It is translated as CASSLAGALAYEQFF.

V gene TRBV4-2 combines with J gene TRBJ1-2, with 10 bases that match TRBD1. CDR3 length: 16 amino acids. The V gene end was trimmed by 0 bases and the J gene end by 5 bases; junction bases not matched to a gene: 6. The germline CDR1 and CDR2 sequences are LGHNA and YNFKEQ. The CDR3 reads CASSQDQGQGRYGYTF. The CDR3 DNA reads TGTGCCAGCAGCCAAGACCAGGGACAGGGGAGGTATGGCTACACCTTC.

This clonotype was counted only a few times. The CDR3 nucleotides read TGCAGTGCTCCCGAGGAGGGGGGGCCGGAGACCCAGTACTTC. Translating gives CSAPEEGGPETQYF. The chain links TRBV20-1 to TRBJ2-5; D possibly corresponds to TRBD2 (7 bases). From germline, CDR1 is DFQATT and CDR2 SNEGSKA (reference sequence). Trimming stripped 5 bases from V and 5 bases from J, with 18 bases between. The length of the CDR3 is 14 residues.

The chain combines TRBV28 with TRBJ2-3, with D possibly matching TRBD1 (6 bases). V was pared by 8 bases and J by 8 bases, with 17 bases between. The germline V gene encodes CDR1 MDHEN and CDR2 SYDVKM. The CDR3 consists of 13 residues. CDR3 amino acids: CASATGLGVTQYF. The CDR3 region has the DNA TGTGCCAGCGCAACAGGGCTGGGGGTTACGCAGTATTTT.

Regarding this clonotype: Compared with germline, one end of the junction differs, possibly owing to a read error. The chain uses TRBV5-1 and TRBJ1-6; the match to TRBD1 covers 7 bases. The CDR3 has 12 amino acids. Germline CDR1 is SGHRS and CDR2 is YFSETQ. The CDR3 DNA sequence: TGCGCCAGCAACTTGGAACAGGGGACCCTCCACTTT. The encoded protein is CASNLEQGTLHF. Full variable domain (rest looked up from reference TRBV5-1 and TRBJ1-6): KAGVTQTPRYLIKTRGQQVTLSCSPISGHRSVSWYQQTPGQGLQFLFEYFSETQRNKGNFPGRFSGRQFSNSRSEMNVSTLELGDSALYLCASNLEQGTLHFGNGTRLTVT.

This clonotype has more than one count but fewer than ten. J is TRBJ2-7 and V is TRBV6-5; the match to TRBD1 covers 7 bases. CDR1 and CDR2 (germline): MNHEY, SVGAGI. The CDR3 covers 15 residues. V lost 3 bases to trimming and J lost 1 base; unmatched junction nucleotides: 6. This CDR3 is CASSYHGDRSYEQYF. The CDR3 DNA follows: TGTGCCAGCAGTTATCATGGGGACAGATCCTACGAGCAGTACTTC.

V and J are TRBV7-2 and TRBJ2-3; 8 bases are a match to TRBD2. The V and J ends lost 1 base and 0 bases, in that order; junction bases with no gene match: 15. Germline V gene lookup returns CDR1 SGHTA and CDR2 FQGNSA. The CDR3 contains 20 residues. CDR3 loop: CASSLGIGAGGTPSTDTQYF. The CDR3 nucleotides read TGTGCCAGCAGCTTAGGGATAGGGGCGGGGGGTACCCCTAGCACAGATACGCAGTATTTT.

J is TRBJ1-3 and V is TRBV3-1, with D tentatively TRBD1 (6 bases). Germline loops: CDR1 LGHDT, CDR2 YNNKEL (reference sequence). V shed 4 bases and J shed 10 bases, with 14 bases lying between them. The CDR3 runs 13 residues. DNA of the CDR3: TGTGCCAGCAGCCGGTCCGGGAGGGGGACCATATATTTT. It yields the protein CASSRSGRGTIYF.

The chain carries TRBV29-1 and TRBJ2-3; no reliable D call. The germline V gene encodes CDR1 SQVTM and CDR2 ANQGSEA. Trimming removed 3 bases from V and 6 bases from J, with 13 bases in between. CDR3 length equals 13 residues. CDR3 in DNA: TGCAGCGTTGATTCCTCCGGCTTGGATACGCAGTATTTT. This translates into CSVDSSGLDTQYF.

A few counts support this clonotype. The CDR3 nucleotides are TGTGCCAGCACCCTGTTTGGACCTATGAACACTGAAGCTTTCTTT. Translating gives CASTLFGPMNTEAFF. This chain links TRBV28 with TRBJ1-1, with no clear D. Trimming cost V 7 bases and J 0 bases, with 15 bases left between them. The CDR3 has 15 residues. CDR1 is MDHEN, CDR2 SYDVKM, per germline.

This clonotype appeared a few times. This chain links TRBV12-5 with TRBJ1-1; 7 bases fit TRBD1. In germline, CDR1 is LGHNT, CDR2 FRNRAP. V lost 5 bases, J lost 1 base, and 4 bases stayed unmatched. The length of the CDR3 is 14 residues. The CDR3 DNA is TGTGCTAGTGGTAAGGGACAGTCGAACACTGAAGCTTTCTTT. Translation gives CASGKGQSNTEAFF.

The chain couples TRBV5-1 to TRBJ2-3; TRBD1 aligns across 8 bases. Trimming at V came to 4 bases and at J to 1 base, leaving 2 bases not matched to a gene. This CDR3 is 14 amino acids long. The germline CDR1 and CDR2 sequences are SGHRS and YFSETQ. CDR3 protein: CASSKQGGTDTQYF. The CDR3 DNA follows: TGCGCCAGCAGCAAACAGGGGGGCACAGATACGCAGTATTTT.